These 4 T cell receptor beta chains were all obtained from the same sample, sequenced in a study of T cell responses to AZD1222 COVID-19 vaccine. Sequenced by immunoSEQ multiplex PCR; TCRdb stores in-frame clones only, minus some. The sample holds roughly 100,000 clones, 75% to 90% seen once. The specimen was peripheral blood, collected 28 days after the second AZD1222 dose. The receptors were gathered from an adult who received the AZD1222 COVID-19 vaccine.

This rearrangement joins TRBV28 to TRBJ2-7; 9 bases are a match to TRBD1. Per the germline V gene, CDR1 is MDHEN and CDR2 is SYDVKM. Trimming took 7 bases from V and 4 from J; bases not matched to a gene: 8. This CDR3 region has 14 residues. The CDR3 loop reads CASTAGTGYYEQYF. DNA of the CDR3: TGTGCCAGCACCGCCGGGACAGGGTATTACGAGCAGTACTTC.

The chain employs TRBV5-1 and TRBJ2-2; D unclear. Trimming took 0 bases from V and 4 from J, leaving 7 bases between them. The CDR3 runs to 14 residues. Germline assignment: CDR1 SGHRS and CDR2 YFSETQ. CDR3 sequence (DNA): TGCGCCAGCAGCTTGGCTGGGCTCACCGGGGAGCTGTTTTTT. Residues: CASSLAGLTGELFF. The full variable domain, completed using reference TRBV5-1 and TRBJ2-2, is KAGVTQTPRYLIKTRGQQVTLSCSPISGHRSVSWYQQTPGQGLQFLFEYFSETQRNKGNFPGRFSGRQFSNSRSEMNVSTLELGDSALYLCASSLAGLTGELFFGEGSRLTVL.

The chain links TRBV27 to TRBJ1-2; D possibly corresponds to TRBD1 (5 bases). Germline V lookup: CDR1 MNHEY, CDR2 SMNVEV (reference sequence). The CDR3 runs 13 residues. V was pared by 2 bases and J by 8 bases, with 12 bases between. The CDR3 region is CASSLGAPGGYTF. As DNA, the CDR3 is TGTGCCAGCAGTTTAGGGGCCCCGGGGGGCTACACCTTC.

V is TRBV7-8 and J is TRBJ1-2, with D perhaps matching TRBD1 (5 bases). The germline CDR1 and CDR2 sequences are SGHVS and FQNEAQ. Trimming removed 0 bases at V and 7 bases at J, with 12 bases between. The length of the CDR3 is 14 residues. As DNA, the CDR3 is TGTGCCAGCAGCTTAGCTCAGGGTGGACTTGGCTACACCTTC. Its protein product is CASSLAQGGLGYTF.